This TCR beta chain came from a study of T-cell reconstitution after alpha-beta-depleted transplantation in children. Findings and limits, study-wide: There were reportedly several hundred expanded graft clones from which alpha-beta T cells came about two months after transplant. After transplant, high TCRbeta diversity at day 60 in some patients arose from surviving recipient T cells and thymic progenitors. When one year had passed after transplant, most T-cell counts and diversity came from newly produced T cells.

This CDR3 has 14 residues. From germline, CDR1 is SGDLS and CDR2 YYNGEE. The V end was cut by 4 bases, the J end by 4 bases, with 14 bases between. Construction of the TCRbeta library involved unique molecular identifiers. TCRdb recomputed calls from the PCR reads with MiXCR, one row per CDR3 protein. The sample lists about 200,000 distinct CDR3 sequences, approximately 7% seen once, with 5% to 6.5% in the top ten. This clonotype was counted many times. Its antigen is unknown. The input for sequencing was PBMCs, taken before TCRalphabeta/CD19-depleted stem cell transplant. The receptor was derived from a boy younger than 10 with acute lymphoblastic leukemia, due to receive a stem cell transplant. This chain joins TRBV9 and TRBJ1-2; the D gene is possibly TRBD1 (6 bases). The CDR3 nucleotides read TGTGCCAGCAGCCCCGGCCCAGGGGTCTATGGCTACACCTTC. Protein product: CASSPGPGVYGYTF.